Listed here is a single T cell receptor (beta chain). Repertoires were generated with immunoSEQ multiplex PCR, while TCRdb's copy carries only in-frame clones and drops some. The repertoire holds about 35,000 clones, with about four fifths as singletons. The CDR3 is made up of 15 amino acids. J was trimmed by 7 bases and V by 7 bases; bases with no gene match: 10. The germline V gene has CDR1 LNHDA and CDR2 SQIVND (reference sequence). This specimen comes from a study of blood T cell repertoires in COVID-19. Sequencing was carried out using peripheral blood. The chain joins TRBV19 to TRBJ2-2, with 9 bases lining up with TRBD1. This TCR was sampled from a man in his forties or fifties with acute or convalescent COVID-19. The DNA of the CDR3 is TGTGCCAGTAAAATGACAGGGGGTGGTAACGGGGAGCTGTTTTTT. As protein: CASKMTGGGNGELFF.